Each of the 32 T cell receptor beta chains below was sequenced from the same sample in a study of spatial heterogeneity in lung cancer. Time point denoted: sample taken at primary tumor resection. Each CDR3 protein gets one entry after TCRdb re-called the 5' RACE reads with MiXCR. The sample has around 89,000 distinct CDR3 sequences; more than 10% are singletons. The specimen comprised PBMCs, sampled at surgery. The source is a male donor with early-stage non-small cell lung cancer.

V is TRBV5-6 and J is TRBJ1-2; D gene unclear. V lost 0 bases and J lost 4, with 13 bases in between. The germline V gene encodes CDR1 SGHDT and CDR2 YYEEEE. The CDR3 loop spans 15 amino acids. CDR3 nucleotide sequence: TGTGCCAGCAGCTTGGCTCTGGGCCCGCGCTATGGCTACACCTTC. The encoded protein is CASSLALGPRYGYTF.

This clonotype was counted ten times or more. The chain uses TRBV12-3 or TRBV12-4 and TRBJ2-2; D unclear. V lost 6 bases and J 3 bases, leaving 8 bases between the germline ends. The CDR3 spans 13 residues. CDR3 residues: CASSLPDTGELFF. The CDR3 DNA reads as TGTGCCAGCAGCCTCCCCGACACCGGGGAGCTGTTTTTT.

The chain is built from TRBV18 and TRBJ2-7; 7 bases align to TRBD1. V gave up 3 bases and J gave up 2 bases; unmatched junction bases: 1. The CDR3 extends over 13 amino acids. CDR1 is KGHSH and CDR2 is LQKENI in the germline V gene. The CDR3 DNA sequence: TGTGCCAGCTCACCGCAGGGGGCCTACGAGCAGTACTTC. Translation: CASSPQGAYEQYF. Full variable domain (rest looked up from reference TRBV18 and TRBJ2-7): NAGVMQNPRHLVRRRGQEARLRCSPMKGHSHVYWYRQLPEEGLKFMVYLQKENIIDESGMPKERFSAEFPKEGPSILRIQQVVRGDSAAYFCASSPQGAYEQYFGPGTRLTVT.

This clonotype was observed at least ten times. The gene calls are TRBV7-3 and TRBJ2-1; 9 bases fit TRBD2. The junction had 6 bases not matched to a gene; V was cut back by 1 base and J by 8 bases. This CDR3 has 15 amino acids. Germline CDR1 and CDR2: SGHTA and FQGTGA. In DNA form, the CDR3 reads TGTGCCAGCAGCTTAAGCGGGAGGGCATTGGATGAGCAGTTCTTC. Translating it yields CASSLSGRALDEQFF.

This rearrangement joins TRBV4-1 to TRBJ1-5; 8 nucleotides agree with TRBD1. The CDR3 runs to 15 residues. The J segment lost 2 bases and the V segment lost 4 bases, leaving 4 bases of the junction unmatched. Germline V lookup: CDR1 MGHRA, CDR2 YSYEKL. CDR3 region: CASSPRGRGNQPQHF. In DNA, the CDR3 is TGCGCCAGCAGCCCCAGGGGGCGCGGCAATCAGCCCCAGCATTTT.

The V and J genes are TRBV7-2 and TRBJ2-5; 9 bases are shared with TRBD2. Germline assignment: CDR1 SGHTA and CDR2 FQGNSA. The CDR3 runs 16 residues. With V trimmed by 4 bases and J by 5 bases, 11 bases remained unmatched. The CDR3 DNA sequence: TGTGCCAGCAGCTCAAGGACAGCGGGGGGCCCCGAGACCCAGTACTTC. The encoded protein is CASSSRTAGGPETQYF.

The rearrangement joins TRBV15 to TRBJ2-2; D uncertain. Trimming left V 4 bases short and J 2 bases short, with 2 bases between. This CDR3 spans 12 amino acids. Looked up from germline, CDR1 is LNHNV and CDR2 is YYDKDF (reference sequence). CDR3: CATSTNTGELFF. The CDR3 DNA reads as TGTGCCACCAGCACAAACACCGGGGAGCTGTTTTTT.

Details on this clonotype: This may arise from a read error, as a much more abundant clone is one base away. The V and J genes are TRBV11-2 and TRBJ2-7; the D gene is possibly TRBD2 (6 bases). V was shortened by 1 base and J by 2 bases, with 12 bases between the two germline ends. Germline V CDR1 and CDR2: SGHAT, FQNNGV. The CDR3 runs to 15 residues. CDR3 residues: CASSLGLVGAYEQYF. In DNA form, the CDR3 reads TGTGCCAGCAGCTTAGGACTAGTGGGAGCCTACGAGCAGTACTTC.

This clonotype was observed a handful of times. The J gene is TRBJ2-4, the V gene TRBV29-1; D ambiguous. Germline V gives CDR1 SQVTM, CDR2 ANQGSEA. V was clipped by 2 bases and J by 7 bases, with 12 bases between them. The CDR3 spans 13 residues. The CDR3: CSVETRAGNIQYF. CDR3 nucleotide sequence: TGCAGCGTTGAAACCCGAGCCGGGAACATTCAGTACTTC.

V usage is TRBV12-3 or TRBV12-4 and J usage is TRBJ2-2; D is uncertain. This CDR3 has 13 residues. V lost 1 base and J lost 6, with 6 bases in between. CDR3 in amino acids: CASSLVSPGELFF. The CDR3 region has the DNA TGTGCCAGCAGTTTAGTTAGTCCCGGGGAGCTGTTTTTT.

This clonotype was detected only a few times. The chain's CDR3 is CASSTRQGDTGELFF. The DNA of the CDR3 is TGTGCCAGCAGTACGAGACAGGGGGACACCGGGGAGCTGTTTTTT. The chain employs TRBV12-3 or TRBV12-4 and TRBJ2-2, with TRBD1 identical over 9 bases. This CDR3 region has 15 residues. The V gene end was trimmed by 5 bases and the J gene end by 3 bases; junction bases not matched to a gene: 4.

This clonotype was found a few times. CDR3 nucleotide sequence: TGCAGTGCTAGAGCCCGGGACAGGACGGACTCTGGGGCCAACGTCCTGACTTTC. It is translated as CSARARDRTDSGANVLTF. The chain employs TRBV20-1 and TRBJ2-6; 8 bases match TRBD1. This CDR3 region has 18 residues. The ends lost 1 base at V and 0 bases at J; junction bases unmatched: 8. Per the germline V gene, CDR1 is DFQATT and CDR2 is SNEGSKA (reference sequence).

The chain links TRBV11-2 to TRBJ2-7, with D perhaps TRBD1 (5 bases). The germline V gene encodes CDR1 SGHAT and CDR2 FQNNGV. The CDR3 contains 15 residues. V was cut by 1 base and J by 2 bases, with 12 bases left in between. CDR3 in DNA: TGTGCCAGCAGCTTAGGACCCACAGGTCCCTACGAGCAGTACTTC. It translates to CASSLGPTGPYEQYF.

This clonotype was found many times. The CDR3 loop reads CASSPGARSEQFF. CDR3 sequence (DNA): TGTGCCAGCAGTCCCGGGGCTCGTAGTGAGCAGTTCTTC. V gene TRBV27 combines with J gene TRBJ2-1, with D perhaps being TRBD1 or TRBD2 (5 bases each). V lost 5 bases and J lost 9, with 14 bases in between. The CDR3 has 13 amino acids. Germline V gives CDR1 MNHEY, CDR2 SMNVEV (reference sequence).

This clonotype has just a few counts. The rearrangement links TRBV6-2 or TRBV6-3 to TRBJ1-1; D possibly corresponds to TRBD1 (5 bases). Germline V gene data show CDR1 as MNHEY and CDR2 as SVGEGT. The CDR3 is made up of 14 amino acids. V was clipped by 10 bases and J by 4 bases, with 19 bases between them. CDR3 residues: CATLAWGTGTEAFF. In DNA, the CDR3 is TGTGCCACCCTCGCTTGGGGGACGGGCACTGAAGCTTTCTTT.

In this sample, this clonotype turned up a few times. The gene calls are TRBV6-2 or TRBV6-3 and TRBJ2-1; D is undetermined. Germline V gene lookup returns CDR1 MNHEY and CDR2 SVGEGT. V dropped 1 base and J dropped 5 bases, with 15 bases sitting between them. The CDR3 loop spans 16 amino acids. In nucleotides, the CDR3 is TGTGCCAGCAGTTACTTGGCGGAGCCCCCCCACAATGAGCAGTTCTTC. Amino acid sequence: CASSYLAEPPHNEQFF.

The chain links TRBV19 to TRBJ2-6, with D unclear. The CDR3 is made up of 16 amino acids. Between the trimmed V and J ends, which lost 4 bases and 0 bases, there was a span of 10 bases. CDR1 and CDR2 (germline): LNHDA, SQIVND (reference sequence). CDR3 nucleotides: TGTGCCAGTAGTACCCGGTCCATCTCTGGGGCCAACGTCCTGACTTTC. It translates to CASSTRSISGANVLTF.

In its sample, this clonotype was seen many times. The chain combines TRBV9 with TRBJ2-7; D may be TRBD1 or TRBD2 (6 bases each). The CDR3 is 13 amino acids. Germline values: CDR1 SGDLS, CDR2 YYNGEE. The germline V and J ends were trimmed by 4 bases and 3 bases, with 11 bases remaining between them. In DNA form, the CDR3 reads TGTGCCAGCAGCACAAGGGGGGACTACGAGCAGTACTTC. It translates to CASSTRGDYEQYF. Full variable domain (outside the CDR3, taken from reference TRBV9 and TRBJ2-7): DSGVTQTPKHLITATGQRVTLRCSPRSGDLSVYWYQQSLDQGLQFLIQYYNGEERAKGNILERFSAQQFPDLHSELNLSSLELGDSALYFCASSTRGDYEQYFGPGTRLTVT.

The chain carries TRBV7-9 and TRBJ2-2, with 7 bases that match TRBD1. After removal of 5 bases from V and 1 base from J, the junction contained 4 bases not matched to a gene. Germline values: CDR1 SEHNR, CDR2 FQNEAQ (reference sequence). The CDR3 sequence is 15 residues long. CDR3 sequence reads: CASSLGGLNTGELFF. DNA of the CDR3: TGTGCCAGCAGCCTAGGGGGCTTGAACACCGGGGAGCTGTTTTTT.

This clonotype came up many times. The rearrangement links TRBV28 to TRBJ2-3, with D possibly TRBD2 on 6 matching bases. The germline V gene has CDR1 MDHEN and CDR2 SYDVKM. The CDR3 extends over 13 amino acids. The V end was cut by 7 bases, the J end by 6 bases, with 14 bases between. The chain's CDR3 is CASNAGLSDTQYF. The CDR3 bases are TGTGCCAGCAACGCGGGGCTATCGGATACGCAGTATTTT.

In regard to this clonotype: A much more abundant neighbour one base away suggests this may be a read error. V usage is TRBV4-1 and J usage is TRBJ2-3; D unclear. Germline values: CDR1 MGHRA, CDR2 YSYEKL. The CDR3 has 15 residues. CDR3 sequence: CASTQDLRLTDTQYF. The CDR3 coding sequence is TGCGCCAGCACCCAAGATCTCCGCCTCACAGATACGCAGTATTTT.

V and J are TRBV6-5 and TRBJ2-3; no definite D call. This CDR3 comprises 13 residues. Between the trimmed V and J ends, which lost 2 bases and 2 bases, there was a span of 5 bases. CDR1 is MNHEY and CDR2 is SVGAGI in the germline V gene. The CDR3 sequence is CASSYDTTDTQYF. Here the CDR3 DNA reads TGTGCCAGCAGTTACGACACCACAGATACGCAGTATTTT.

The chain employs TRBV28 and TRBJ1-1; 8 bases are a match to TRBD1. V lost 3 bases, J lost 6 bases, and 15 bases stayed unmatched. CDR1 is MDHEN, CDR2 SYDVKM, per germline. The CDR3 loop spans 17 amino acids. In DNA, the CDR3 is TGTGCCAGCAGTTTGCTCGACCACAGGGGGGCAGGGGCTGAAGCTTTCTTT. This gives the protein CASSLLDHRGAGAEAFF.

This clonotype was recorded a few times. The V gene is TRBV27, the J gene TRBJ2-2; D uncertain. V was clipped by 5 bases and J by 3 bases, with 13 bases between them. The CDR3 extends over 15 amino acids. Germline CDR1 is MNHEY and CDR2 is SMNVEV (reference sequence). This chain's CDR3 is CASSRARYDTGELFF. CDR3 DNA: TGTGCCAGCAGTCGCGCCCGGTATGACACCGGGGAGCTGTTTTTT.

The rearrangement joins TRBV7-2 to TRBJ1-4; 8 nucleotides align to TRBD1. Germline CDR1 and CDR2: SGHTA and FQGNSA. The CDR3 covers 15 residues. V shed 5 bases and J 4 bases; nucleotides not matched to a gene: 6. CDR3 nucleotides: TGTGCCAGCAGCCGCCAACAGGGGGTTAATGAAAAACTGTTTTTT. As protein: CASSRQQGVNEKLFF.

This clonotype was recorded many times. The gene calls are TRBV28 and TRBJ1-5; no reliable D call. The germline V and J ends were trimmed by 3 bases and 0 bases, with 6 bases remaining between them. The CDR3 contains 14 residues. Germline lookup yields CDR1 MDHEN and CDR2 SYDVKM. The CDR3 protein is CASSFPDSNQPQHF. CDR3 bases: TGTGCCAGCAGTTTCCCGGATAGCAATCAGCCCCAGCATTTT.

The J gene is TRBJ2-2, the V gene TRBV27; D not certain. This CDR3 is built from 13 residues. The germline CDR1 and CDR2 sequences are MNHEY and SMNVEV (reference sequence). V gave up 3 bases and J gave up 6 bases, with 8 bases separating them. CDR3: CASSLRPPGELFF. The CDR3, as DNA: TGTGCCAGCAGTTTGAGGCCCCCCGGGGAGCTGTTTTTT.

The sample holds many counts of this clonotype. This sequence joins TRBV6-2 or TRBV6-3 and TRBJ2-1; D is unresolved. With 8 bases removed from V and 0 bases from J, the gap between germline ends came to 14 bases. CDR3 size: 15 residues. Germline V gene lookup returns CDR1 MNHEY and CDR2 SVGEGT. CDR3 bases: TGTGCCAGCCGTACGGACCAGGTCTCCTACAATGAGCAGTTCTTC. This gives the protein CASRTDQVSYNEQFF.

Many counts were recorded for this clonotype. The J gene is TRBJ1-5, the V gene TRBV4-1; 11 positions match TRBD1. Trimming removed 4 bases from V and 7 bases from J; junction bases left unmatched: 15. Germline V gene lookup returns CDR1 MGHRA and CDR2 YSYEKL. This CDR3 comprises 18 residues. The CDR3 region has the DNA TGCGCCAGCAGCCCCCAACAGACCGGGACAGGGGGTCGGCAGCCCCAGCATTTT. This translates into CASSPQQTGTGGRQPQHF.

This clonotype was seen a handful of times. This rearrangement joins TRBV3-1 to TRBJ1-1; D is possibly TRBD1 (5 bases). Per germline, CDR1 LGHDT and CDR2 YNNKEL (reference sequence). With 4 bases removed from V and 5 bases from J, the gap between germline ends came to 5 bases. The CDR3 has 11 amino acids. The CDR3 loop reads CASSRGTEAFF. The CDR3 DNA follows: TGTGCCAGCAGCCGGGGGACTGAAGCTTTCTTT.

This clonotype was seen many times. The V gene is TRBV29-1, the J gene TRBJ1-1, with D possibly being TRBD1 (6 bases). The germline CDR1 and CDR2 sequences are SQVTM and ANQGSEA. The CDR3 runs 13 residues. V lost 4 bases to trimming and J lost 2 bases, with 11 bases between them. CDR3 amino acids: CSVVTGQNTEAFF. The CDR3 bases are TGCAGCGTTGTGACAGGACAAAACACTGAAGCTTTCTTT.

This chain uses TRBV9 with TRBJ2-7, with D perhaps matching TRBD2 (6 bases). The V gene's germline CDR1 is SGDLS and CDR2 YYNGEE. CDR3 length: 14 residues. Trimming removed 4 bases at V and 0 bases at J, with 11 bases between. The CDR3 DNA reads as TGTGCCAGCAGCCCGTCGGGGGACTCCTACGAGCAGTACTTC. This translates into CASSPSGDSYEQYF.